This T cell receptor beta chain was recorded in a study of regulatory T cells in long-lasting Graves disease. Study-wide points: Having few samples may have compromised the accuracy.

Notes on this clonotype: Its antigen is still unknown.

Time point reported: persistent/refractory GD, antithyroid drugs over 5 years with positive TRAb. PBMC-derived RNA was used for the TCR library. Arm-PCR with iRepertoire HTBI primers amplified the CDR3 regions for these TCR beta libraries. Each CDR3 protein is one row after TCRdb ran MiXCR on the multiplex PCR reads. In the table there are 650,000 to 850,000 distinct CDR3 sequences, around 30% of which are singletons. The sample consisted of peripheral blood mononuclear cells (PBMCs), taken when the disease was refractory, from a patient treated with antithyroid drugs. This TCR derives from a female donor with Graves disease.

Here the CDR3 reads CASSETGVPNTEAFF. CDR3 nucleotide sequence: TGTGCCAGCAGTGAAACAGGCGTTCCGAACACTGAAGCTTTCTTT. This chain joins TRBV27 and TRBJ1-1, with D possibly matching TRBD1 (5 bases). Germline V lookup: CDR1 MNHEY, CDR2 SMNVEV (reference sequence). This CDR3 comprises 15 residues. The V end was cut by 5 bases, the J end by 1 base, with 14 bases between.